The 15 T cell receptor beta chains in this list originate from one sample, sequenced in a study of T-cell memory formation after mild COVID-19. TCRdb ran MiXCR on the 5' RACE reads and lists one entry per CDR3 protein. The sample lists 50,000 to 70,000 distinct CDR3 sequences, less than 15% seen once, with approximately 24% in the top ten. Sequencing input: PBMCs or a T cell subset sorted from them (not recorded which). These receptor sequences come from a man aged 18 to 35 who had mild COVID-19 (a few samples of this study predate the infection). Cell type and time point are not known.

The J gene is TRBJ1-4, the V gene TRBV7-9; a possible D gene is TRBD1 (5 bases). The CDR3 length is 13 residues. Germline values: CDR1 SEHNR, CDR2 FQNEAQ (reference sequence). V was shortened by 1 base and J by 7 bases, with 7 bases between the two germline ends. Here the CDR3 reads CASSLGGSEKLFF. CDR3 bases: TGTGCCAGCAGCTTAGGGGGGAGTGAAAAACTGTTTTTT. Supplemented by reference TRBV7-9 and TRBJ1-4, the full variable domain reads DTGVSQNPRHKITKRGQNVTFRCDPISEHNRLYWYRQTLGQGPEFLTYFQNEAQLEKSRLLSDRFSAERPKGSFSTLEIQRTEQGDSAMYLCASSLGGSEKLFFGSGTQLSVL.

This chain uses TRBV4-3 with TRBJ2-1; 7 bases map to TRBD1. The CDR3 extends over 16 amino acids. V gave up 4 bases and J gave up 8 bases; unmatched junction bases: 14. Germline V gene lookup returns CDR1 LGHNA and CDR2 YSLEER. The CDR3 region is CASSRATGEPTDEQFF. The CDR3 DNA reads TGCGCCAGCAGCCGGGCCACAGGGGAACCCACGGATGAGCAGTTCTTC.

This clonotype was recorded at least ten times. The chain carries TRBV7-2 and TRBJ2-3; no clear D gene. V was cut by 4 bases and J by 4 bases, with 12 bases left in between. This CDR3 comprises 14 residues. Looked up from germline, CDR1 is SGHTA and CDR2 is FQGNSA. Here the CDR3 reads CASSYKGFADTQYF. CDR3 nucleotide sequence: TGTGCCAGCAGCTACAAGGGTTTTGCAGATACGCAGTATTTT.

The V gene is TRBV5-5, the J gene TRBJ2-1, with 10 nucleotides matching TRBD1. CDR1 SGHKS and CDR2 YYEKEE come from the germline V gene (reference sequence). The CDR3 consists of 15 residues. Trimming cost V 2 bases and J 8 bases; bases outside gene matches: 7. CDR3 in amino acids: CASSFSWDRGDEQFF. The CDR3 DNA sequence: TGTGCCAGCAGCTTCAGTTGGGACAGGGGCGATGAGCAGTTCTTC.

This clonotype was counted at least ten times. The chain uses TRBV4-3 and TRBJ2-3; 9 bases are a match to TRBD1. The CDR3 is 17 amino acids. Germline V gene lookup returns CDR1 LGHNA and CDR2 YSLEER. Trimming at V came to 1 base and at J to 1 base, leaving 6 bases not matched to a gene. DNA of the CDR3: TGCGCCAGCAGCCAAGGAAACAGGGGGCGAGGCACAGATACGCAGTATTTT. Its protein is CASSQGNRGRGTDTQYF.

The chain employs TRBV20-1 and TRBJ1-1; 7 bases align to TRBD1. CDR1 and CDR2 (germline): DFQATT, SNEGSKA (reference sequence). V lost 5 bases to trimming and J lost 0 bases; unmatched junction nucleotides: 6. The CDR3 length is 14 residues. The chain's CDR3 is CSAWRGRMNTEAFF. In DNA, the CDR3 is TGCAGTGCTTGGAGGGGGCGCATGAACACTGAAGCTTTCTTT.

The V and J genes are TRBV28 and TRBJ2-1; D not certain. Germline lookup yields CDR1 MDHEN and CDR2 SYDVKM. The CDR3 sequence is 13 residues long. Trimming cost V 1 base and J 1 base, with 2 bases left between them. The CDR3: CASSLSSYNEQFF. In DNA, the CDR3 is TGTGCCAGCAGTTTATCATCCTACAATGAGCAGTTCTTC.

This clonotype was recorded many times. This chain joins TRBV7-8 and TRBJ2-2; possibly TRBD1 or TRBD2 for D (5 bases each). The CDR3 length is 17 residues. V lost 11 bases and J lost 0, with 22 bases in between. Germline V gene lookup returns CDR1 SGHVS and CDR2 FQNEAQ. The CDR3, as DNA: TGTGCCTGGGGACGGCTACTTCTGGGTTCGAACACCGGGGAGCTGTTTTTT. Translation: CAWGRLLLGSNTGELFF.

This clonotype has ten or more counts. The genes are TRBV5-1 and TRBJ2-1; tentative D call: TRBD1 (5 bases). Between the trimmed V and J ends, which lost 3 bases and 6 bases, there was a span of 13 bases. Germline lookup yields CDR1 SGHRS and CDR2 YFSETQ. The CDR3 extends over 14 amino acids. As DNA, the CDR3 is TGCGCCAGCAGCTCGCAGGGATCCAGCAATGAGCAGTTCTTC. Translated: CASSSQGSSNEQFF.

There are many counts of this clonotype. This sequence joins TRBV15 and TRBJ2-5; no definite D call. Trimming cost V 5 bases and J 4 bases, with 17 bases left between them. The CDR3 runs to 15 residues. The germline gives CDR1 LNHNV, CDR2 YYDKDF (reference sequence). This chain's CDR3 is CATSARKGLGETQYF. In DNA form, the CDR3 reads TGTGCCACCAGCGCACGTAAGGGTTTGGGAGAGACCCAGTACTTC. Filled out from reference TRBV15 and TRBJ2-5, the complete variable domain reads DAMVIQNPRYQVTQFGKPVTLSCSQTLNHNVMYWYQQKSSQAPKLLFHYYDKDFNNEADTPDNFQSRRPNTSFCFLDIRSPGLGDTAMYLCATSARKGLGETQYFGPGTRLLVL.

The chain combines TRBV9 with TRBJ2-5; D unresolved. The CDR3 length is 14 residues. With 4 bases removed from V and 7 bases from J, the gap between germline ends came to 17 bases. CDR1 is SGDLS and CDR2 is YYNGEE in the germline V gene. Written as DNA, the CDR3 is TGTGCCAGCAGCCCGGCAGGACGGGCAGGGACCCAGTACTTC. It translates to CASSPAGRAGTQYF.

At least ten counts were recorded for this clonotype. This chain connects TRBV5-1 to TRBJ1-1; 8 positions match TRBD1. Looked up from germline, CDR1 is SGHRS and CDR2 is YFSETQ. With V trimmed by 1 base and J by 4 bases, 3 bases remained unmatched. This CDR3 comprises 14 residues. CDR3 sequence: CASSLSQGATEAFF. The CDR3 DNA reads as TGCGCCAGCAGCTTGAGTCAGGGGGCCACTGAAGCTTTCTTT.

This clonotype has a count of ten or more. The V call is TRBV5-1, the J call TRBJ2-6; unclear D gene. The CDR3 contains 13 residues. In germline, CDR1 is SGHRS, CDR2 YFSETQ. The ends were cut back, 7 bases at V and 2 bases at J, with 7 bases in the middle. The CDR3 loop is CASRDPGANVLTF. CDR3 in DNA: TGCGCCAGCCGCGACCCTGGGGCCAACGTCCTGACTTTC.

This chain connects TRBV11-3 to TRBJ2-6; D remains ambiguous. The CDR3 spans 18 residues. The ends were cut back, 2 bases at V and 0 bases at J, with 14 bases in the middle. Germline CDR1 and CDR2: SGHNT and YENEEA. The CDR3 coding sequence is TGTGCCAGCAGCTTAACATCTGCTCGCTTCTCTGGGGCCAACGTCCTGACTTTC. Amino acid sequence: CASSLTSARFSGANVLTF. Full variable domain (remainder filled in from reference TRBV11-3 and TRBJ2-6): EAGVVQSPRYKIIEKKQPVAFWCNPISGHNTLYWYLQNLGQGPELLIRYENEEAVDDSQLPKDRFSAERLKGVDSTLKIQPAELGDSAVYLCASSLTSARFSGANVLTFGAGSRLTVL.

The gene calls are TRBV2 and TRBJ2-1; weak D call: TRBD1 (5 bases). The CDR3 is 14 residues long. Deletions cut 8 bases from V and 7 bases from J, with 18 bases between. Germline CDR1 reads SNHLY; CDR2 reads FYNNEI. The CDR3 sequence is CASVKGLVINEQFF. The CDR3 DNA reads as TGTGCCAGCGTAAAGGGGTTGGTGATTAATGAGCAGTTCTTC.